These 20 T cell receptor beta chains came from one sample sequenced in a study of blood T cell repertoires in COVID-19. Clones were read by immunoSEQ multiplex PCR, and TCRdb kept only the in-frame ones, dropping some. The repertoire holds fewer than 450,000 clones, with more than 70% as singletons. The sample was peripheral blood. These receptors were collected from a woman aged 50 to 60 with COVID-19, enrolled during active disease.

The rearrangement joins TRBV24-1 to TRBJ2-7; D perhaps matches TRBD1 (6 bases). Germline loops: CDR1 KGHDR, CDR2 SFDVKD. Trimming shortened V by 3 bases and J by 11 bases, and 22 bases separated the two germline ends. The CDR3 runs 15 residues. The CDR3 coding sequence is TGTGCCACCAGTGATACATCCCGGGACACCCATGGGAAGTACTTC. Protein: CATSDTSRDTHGKYF.

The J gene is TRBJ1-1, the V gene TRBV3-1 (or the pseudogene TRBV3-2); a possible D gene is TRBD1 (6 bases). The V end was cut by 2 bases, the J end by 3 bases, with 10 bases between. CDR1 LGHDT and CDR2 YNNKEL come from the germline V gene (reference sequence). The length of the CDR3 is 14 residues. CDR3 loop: CASSQRGADTEAFF. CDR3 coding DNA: TGTGCCAGCAGCCAACGGGGGGCGGACACTGAAGCTTTCTTT.

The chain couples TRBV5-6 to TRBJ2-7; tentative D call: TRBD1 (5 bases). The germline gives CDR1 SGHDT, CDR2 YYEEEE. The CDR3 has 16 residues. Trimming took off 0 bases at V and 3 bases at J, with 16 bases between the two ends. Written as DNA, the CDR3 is TGTGCCAGCAGCTTGGAAGGTGTCAGGGTGGTCTACGAGCAGTACTTC. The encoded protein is CASSLEGVRVVYEQYF.

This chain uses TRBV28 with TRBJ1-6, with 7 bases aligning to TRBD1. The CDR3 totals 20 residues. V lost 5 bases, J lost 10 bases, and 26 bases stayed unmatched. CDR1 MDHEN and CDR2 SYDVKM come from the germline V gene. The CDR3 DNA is TGTGCCAGCAGTGGGGGGACAGCAGAGGGTAGGGGGTTCTCCTGGTCACCCCTCCACTTT. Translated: CASSGGTAEGRGFSWSPLHF.

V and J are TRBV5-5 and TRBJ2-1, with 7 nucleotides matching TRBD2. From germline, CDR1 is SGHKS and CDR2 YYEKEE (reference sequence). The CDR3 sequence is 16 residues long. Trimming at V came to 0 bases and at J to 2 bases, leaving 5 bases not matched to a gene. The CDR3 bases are TGTGCCAGCAGCTTGGCAGCGGGGATCGCCTACAATGAGCAGTTCTTC. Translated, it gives CASSLAAGIAYNEQFF.

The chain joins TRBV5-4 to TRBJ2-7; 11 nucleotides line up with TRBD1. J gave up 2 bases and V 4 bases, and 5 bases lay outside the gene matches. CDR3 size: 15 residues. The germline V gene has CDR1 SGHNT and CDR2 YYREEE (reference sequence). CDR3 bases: TGTGCCAGCAGCCCAGGGACAGGGGGGGCCTACGAGCAGTACTTC. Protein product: CASSPGTGGAYEQYF.

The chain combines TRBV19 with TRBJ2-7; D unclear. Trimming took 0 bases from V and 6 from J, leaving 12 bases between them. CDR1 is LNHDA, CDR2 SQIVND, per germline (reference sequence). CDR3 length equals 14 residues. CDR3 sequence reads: CASSIDPGMGEQYF. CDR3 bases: TGTGCCAGTAGTATAGATCCAGGAATGGGCGAGCAGTACTTC.

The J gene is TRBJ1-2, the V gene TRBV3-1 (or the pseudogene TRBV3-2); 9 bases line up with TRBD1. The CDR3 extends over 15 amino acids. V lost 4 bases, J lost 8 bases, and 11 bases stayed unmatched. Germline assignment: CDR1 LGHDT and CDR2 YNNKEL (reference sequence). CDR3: CASSPRQGDAEGYTF. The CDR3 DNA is TGTGCCAGCAGCCCCCGACAGGGGGACGCTGAGGGCTACACCTTC.

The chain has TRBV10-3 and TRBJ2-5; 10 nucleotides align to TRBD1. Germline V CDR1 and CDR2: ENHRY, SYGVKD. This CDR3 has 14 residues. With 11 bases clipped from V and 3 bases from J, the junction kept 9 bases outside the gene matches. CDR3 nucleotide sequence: TGTGCCGCTCAGCCGGGACAGGGGAAAGAGACCCAGTACTTC. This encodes CAAQPGQGKETQYF.

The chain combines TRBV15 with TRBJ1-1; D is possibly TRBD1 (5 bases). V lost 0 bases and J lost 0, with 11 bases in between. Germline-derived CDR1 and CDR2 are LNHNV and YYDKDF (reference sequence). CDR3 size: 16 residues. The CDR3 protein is CATSRDRASMNTEAFF. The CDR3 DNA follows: TGTGCCACCAGCAGAGACAGGGCCTCGATGAACACTGAAGCTTTCTTT.

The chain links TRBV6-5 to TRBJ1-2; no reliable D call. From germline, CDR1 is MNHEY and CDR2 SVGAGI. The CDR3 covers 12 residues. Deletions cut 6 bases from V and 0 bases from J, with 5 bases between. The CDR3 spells CASRQTNYGYTF. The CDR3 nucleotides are TGTGCCAGCAGACAAACTAACTATGGCTACACCTTC.

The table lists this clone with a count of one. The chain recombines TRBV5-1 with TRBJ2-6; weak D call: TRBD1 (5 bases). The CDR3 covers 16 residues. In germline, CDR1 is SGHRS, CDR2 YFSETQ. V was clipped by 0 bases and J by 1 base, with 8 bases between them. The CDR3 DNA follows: TGCGCCAGCAGCTTGGTTTCAGGGTCTGGGGCCAACGTCCTGACTTTC. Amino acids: CASSLVSGSGANVLTF.

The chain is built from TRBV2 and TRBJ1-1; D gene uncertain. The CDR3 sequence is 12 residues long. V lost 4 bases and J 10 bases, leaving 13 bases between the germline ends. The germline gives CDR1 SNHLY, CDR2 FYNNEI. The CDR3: CASSVQQLRAFF. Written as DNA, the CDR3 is TGTGCCAGCAGTGTGCAACAGCTCAGAGCTTTCTTT. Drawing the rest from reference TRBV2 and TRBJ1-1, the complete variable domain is EPEVTQTPSHQVTQMGQEVILRCVPISNHLYFYWYRQILGQKVEFLVSFYNNEISEKSEIFDDQFSVERPDGSNFTLKIRSTKLEDSAMYFCASSVQQLRAFFGQGTRLTVV.

The CDR3 region is CASSAEQGIPEAFF. Here the CDR3 DNA reads TGTGCCAGCAGCGCGGAACAGGGGATCCCTGAAGCTTTCTTT. The J gene is TRBJ1-1, the V gene TRBV2; 7 bases agree with TRBD1. The V and J ends lost 6 bases and 6 bases, in that order; junction bases with no gene match: 10. Germline CDR1 and CDR2: SNHLY and FYNNEI. This CDR3 region has 14 residues. The entire variable domain, with the rest obtained from reference TRBV2 and TRBJ1-1, is as follows: EPEVTQTPSHQVTQMGQEVILRCVPISNHLYFYWYRQILGQKVEFLVSFYNNEISEKSEIFDDQFSVERPDGSNFTLKIRSTKLEDSAMYFCASSAEQGIPEAFFGQGTRLTVV.

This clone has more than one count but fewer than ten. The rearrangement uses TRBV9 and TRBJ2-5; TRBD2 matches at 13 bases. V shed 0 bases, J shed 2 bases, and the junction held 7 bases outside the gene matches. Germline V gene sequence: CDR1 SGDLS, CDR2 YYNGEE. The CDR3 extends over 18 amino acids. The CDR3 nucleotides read TGTGCCAGCAGCGTAGCCGGACTAGCGGGGGCCCGTCAAGAGACCCAGTACTTC. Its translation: CASSVAGLAGARQETQYF.

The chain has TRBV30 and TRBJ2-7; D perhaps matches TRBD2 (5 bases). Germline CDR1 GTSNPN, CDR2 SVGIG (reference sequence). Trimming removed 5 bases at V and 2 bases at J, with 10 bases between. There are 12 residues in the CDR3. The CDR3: CAWGLGTYEQYF. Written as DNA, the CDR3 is TGTGCCTGGGGACTCGGCACCTACGAGCAGTACTTC.

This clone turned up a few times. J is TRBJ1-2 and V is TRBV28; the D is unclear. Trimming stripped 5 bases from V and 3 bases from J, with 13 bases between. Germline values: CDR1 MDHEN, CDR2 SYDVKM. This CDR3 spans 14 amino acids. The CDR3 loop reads CASSPGLRDYGYTF. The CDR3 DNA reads TGTGCCAGCAGTCCGGGATTGAGGGACTATGGCTACACCTTC.

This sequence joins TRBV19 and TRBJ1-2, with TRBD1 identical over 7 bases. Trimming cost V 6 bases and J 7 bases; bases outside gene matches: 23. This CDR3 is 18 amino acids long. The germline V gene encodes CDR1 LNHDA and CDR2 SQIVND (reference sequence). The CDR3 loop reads CASRSTKRPTTGSGGYTF. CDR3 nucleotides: TGTGCCAGTAGATCGACTAAGAGGCCCACGACAGGGTCTGGTGGCTACACCTTC.

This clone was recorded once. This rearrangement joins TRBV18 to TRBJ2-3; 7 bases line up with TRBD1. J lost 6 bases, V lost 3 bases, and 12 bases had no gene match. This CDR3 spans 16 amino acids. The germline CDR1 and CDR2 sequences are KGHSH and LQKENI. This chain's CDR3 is CASSPSRGTETDTQYF. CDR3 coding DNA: TGTGCCAGCTCACCTTCCAGGGGGACAGAGACGGATACGCAGTATTTT.

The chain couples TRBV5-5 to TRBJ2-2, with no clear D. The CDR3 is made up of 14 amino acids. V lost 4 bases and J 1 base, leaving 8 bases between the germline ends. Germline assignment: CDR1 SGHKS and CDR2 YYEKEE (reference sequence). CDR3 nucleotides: TGTGCCAGCAGCATTGAGGTGAACACCGGGGAGCTGTTTTTT. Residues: CASSIEVNTGELFF.